The sequence of this T cell receptor beta chain was determined in a study of lymphopenia after photon versus proton radiotherapy. With respect to this clone: The antigen remains undetermined.

Only in-frame clones appear in the TCRdb table, and some are missing; sequencing was by immunoSEQ multiplex PCR. The repertoire consists of about 83,000 clones, with around 83% occurring once and the leading ten covering over 1.1%. Study-level findings and limits: Larger post-nadir TCR diversity loss correlated inversely with survival in deceased patients. Only patients who died were analyzed for survival; proton advantage is unproven. Relative stability marked proton patients; photon patients lost diversity and naive cells. Oligoclonal CD8+ Temra expansion after nadir drove photon patients' diversity drop.

The CDR3 covers 15 residues. J gave up 4 bases and V 1 base, and 6 bases lay outside the gene matches. CDR1 MDHEN and CDR2 SYDVKM come from the germline V gene. Sequenced material: peripheral blood, taken from a patient treated with proton-based radiotherapy. The TCR sequence derives from a man aged 55 to 70 with pancreatic cancer. This chain joins TRBV28 and TRBJ2-7; 8 positions agree with TRBD1. The CDR3 region is CASSLYGTGQYEQYF. DNA for the CDR3: TGTGCCAGCAGTTTATACGGGACAGGTCAGTACGAGCAGTACTTC.